The source of this TCR beta chain is a study of blood T cell repertoires in COVID-19. The wider study: Acute-phase and convalescent COVID-19 samples originated in the United States, Italy and Spain.

Original handling: Estimation of nucleated cell counts was performed using reference gene primer amplification. Repertoires were generated with immunoSEQ multiplex PCR, while TCRdb's copy carries only in-frame clones and drops some. V and J calls and clone size are copied from that table; D and trimming were computed from the DNA. Counted here are around 190,000 clones, 65% to 90% occurring once; the ten biggest clones make up approximately 13%. The CDR3 runs 12 residues. Trimming took 2 bases from V and 7 from J, leaving 9 bases between them. Germline V gives CDR1 SGHAT, CDR2 FQNNGV. This sequence was found in a human donor in a cohort sampled during active COVID-19. Material for sequencing was peripheral blood. The chain combines TRBV11-2 with TRBJ2-7; tentatively, D is TRBD1 (6 bases). The CDR3 loop reads CASSLWDKEQYF. The DNA for the CDR3 is TGTGCCAGCAGCTTATGGGACAAGGAGCAGTACTTC.